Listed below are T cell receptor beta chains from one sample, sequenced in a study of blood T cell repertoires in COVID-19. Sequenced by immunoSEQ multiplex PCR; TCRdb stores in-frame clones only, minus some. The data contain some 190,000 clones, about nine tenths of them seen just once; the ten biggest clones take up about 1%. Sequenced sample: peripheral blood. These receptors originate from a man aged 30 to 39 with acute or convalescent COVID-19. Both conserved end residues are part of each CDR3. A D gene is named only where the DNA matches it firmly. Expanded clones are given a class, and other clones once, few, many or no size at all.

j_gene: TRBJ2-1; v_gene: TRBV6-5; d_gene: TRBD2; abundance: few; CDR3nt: TGTGCCAGCAGTCCGGGACTAAATTACAATGAGCAGTTCTTC; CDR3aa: CASSPGLNYNEQFF
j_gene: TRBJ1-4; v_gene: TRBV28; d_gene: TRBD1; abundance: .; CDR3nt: TGTGCCAGCAGTAGGACAGGGGTGAGAACTAATGAAAAACTGTTTTTT; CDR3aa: CASSRTGVRTNEKLFF
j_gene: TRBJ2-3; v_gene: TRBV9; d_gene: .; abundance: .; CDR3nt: TGTGCCAGCAGCGTTCTTGGCACAGATACGCAGTATTTT; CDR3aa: CASSVLGTDTQYF
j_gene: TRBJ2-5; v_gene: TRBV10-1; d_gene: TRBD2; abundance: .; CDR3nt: TGCGCCAGCAGTGAGTCGGGGGGACTAGCGATGGAGACCCAGTACTTC; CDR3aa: CASSESGGLAMETQYF
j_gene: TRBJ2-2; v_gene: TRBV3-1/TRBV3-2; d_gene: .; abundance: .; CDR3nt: TGTGCCAGCAGCCAAGTCTTGGGGGCGGGGGAGCTGTTTTTT; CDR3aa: CASSQVLGAGELFF
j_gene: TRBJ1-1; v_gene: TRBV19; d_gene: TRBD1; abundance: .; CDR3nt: TGTGCCAGTAGTAGGGAACAGGGGGCTGAAGCTTTCTTT; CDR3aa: CASSREQGAEAFF
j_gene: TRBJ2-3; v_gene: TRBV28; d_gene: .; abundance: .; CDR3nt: TGTGCCAGCAGCTCTAATGGAGCTACGCAGTATTTT; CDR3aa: CASSSNGATQYF
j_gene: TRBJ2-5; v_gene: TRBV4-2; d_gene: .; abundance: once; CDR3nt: TGTGCCAGCAGCACCCGACACTCTCAAGAGACCCAGTACTTC; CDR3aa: CASSTRHSQETQYF
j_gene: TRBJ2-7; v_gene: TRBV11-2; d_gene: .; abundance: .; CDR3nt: TGTGCCAGCAGTCCAGGTCACAACGAGCAGTACTTC; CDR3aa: CASSPGHNEQYF
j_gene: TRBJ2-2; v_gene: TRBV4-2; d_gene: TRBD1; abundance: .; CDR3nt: TGTGCCAGCAGCCCTTTGGACAGGGGGAGGACCGGGGAGCTGTTTTTT; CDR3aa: CASSPLDRGRTGELFF